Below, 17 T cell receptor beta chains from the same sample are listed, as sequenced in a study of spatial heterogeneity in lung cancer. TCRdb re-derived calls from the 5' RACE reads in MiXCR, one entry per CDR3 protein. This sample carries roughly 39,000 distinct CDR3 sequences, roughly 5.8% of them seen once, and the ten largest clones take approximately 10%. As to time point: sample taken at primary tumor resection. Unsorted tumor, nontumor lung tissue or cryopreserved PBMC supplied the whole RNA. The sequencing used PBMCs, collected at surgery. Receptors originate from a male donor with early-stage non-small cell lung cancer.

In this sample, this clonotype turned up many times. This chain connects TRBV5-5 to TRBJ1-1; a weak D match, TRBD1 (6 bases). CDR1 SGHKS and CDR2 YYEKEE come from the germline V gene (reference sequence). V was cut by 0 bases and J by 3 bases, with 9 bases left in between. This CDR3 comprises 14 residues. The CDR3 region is CASSLEGVYTEAFF. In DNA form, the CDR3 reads TGTGCCAGCAGCTTGGAGGGGGTGTACACTGAAGCTTTCTTT.

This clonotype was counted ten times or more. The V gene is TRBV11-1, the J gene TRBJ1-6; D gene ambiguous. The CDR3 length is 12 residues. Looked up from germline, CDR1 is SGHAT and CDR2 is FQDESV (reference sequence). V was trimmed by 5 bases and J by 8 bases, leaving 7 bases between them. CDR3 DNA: TGTGCCAGCAGCGAAATGGATTCACCCCTCCACTTT. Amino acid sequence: CASSEMDSPLHF.

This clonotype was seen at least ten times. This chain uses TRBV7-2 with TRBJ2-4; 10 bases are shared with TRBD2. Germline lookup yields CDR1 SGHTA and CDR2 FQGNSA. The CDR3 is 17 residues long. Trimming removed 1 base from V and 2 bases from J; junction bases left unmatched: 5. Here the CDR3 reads CASSLVGSGGSKNIQYF. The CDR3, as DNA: TGTGCCAGCAGCTTAGTGGGTAGCGGGGGGTCCAAAAACATTCAGTACTTC.

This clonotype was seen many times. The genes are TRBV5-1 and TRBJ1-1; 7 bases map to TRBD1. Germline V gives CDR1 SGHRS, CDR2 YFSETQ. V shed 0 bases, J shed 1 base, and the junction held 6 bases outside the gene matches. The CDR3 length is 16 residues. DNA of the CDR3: TGCGCCAGCAGCTTGGAGGTCAGGGGGAAGAACACTGAAGCTTTCTTT. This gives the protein CASSLEVRGKNTEAFF.

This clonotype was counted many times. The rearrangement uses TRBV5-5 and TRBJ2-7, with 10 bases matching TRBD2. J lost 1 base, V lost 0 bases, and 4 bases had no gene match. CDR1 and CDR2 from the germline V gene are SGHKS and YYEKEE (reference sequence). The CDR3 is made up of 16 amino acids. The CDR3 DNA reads TGTGCCAGCAGCTTGGCTGAGGGACTAGCGTCCTACGAGCAGTACTTC. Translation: CASSLAEGLASYEQYF.

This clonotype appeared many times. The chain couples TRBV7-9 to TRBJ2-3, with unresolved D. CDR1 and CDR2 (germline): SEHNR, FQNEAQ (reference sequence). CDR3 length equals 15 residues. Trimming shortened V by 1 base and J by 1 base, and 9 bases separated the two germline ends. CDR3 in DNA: TGTGCCAGCAGCTTAGTAAGGCCCGGCACAGATACGCAGTATTTT. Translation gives CASSLVRPGTDTQYF.

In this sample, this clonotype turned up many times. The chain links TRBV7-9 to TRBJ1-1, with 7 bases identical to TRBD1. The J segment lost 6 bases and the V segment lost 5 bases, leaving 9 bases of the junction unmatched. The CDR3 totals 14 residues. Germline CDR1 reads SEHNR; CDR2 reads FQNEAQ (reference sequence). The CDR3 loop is CASSLTKTGSEAFF. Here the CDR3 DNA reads TGTGCCAGCAGCCTCACCAAGACAGGGTCTGAAGCTTTCTTT.

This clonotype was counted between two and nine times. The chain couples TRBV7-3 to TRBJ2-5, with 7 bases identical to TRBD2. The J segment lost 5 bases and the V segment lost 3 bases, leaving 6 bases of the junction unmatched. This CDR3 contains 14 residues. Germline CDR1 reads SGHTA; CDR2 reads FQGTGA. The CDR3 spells CASSLGGGRETQYF. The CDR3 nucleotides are TGTGCCAGCAGCTTGGGCGGGGGACGGGAGACCCAGTACTTC.

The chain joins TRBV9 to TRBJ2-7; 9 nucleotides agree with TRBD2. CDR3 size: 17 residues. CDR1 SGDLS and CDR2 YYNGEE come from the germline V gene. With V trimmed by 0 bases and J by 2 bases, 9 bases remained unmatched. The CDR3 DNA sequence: TGTGCCAGCAGCGTAGGCGGGCTAGCGGGGACTACCTACGAGCAGTACTTC. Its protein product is CASSVGGLAGTTYEQYF.

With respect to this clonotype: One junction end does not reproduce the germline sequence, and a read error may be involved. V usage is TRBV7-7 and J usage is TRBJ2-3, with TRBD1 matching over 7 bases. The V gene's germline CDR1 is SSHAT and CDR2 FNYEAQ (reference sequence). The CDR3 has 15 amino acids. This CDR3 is CASSLGQDRTDTQYF. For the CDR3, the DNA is TGTGCTAGCAGCTTAGGTCAGGACAGGACAGATACGCAGTATTTT.

CDR3 sequence reads: CSARGQALTDTQYF. The DNA of the CDR3 is TGCAGTGCTAGGGGACAGGCCCTCACAGATACGCAGTATTTT. The rearrangement joins TRBV20-1 to TRBJ2-3, with TRBD1 matching over 8 bases. The V and J ends lost 3 bases and 2 bases, in that order; junction bases with no gene match: 4. CDR1 is DFQATT, CDR2 SNEGSKA, per germline (reference sequence). The CDR3 is 14 residues long.

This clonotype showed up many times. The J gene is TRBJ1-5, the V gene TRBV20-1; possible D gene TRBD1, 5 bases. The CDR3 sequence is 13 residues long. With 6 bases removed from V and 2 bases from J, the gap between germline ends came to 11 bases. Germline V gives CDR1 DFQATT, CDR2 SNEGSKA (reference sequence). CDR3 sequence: CSAEKTGNQPQHF. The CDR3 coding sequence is TGCAGTGCAGAAAAGACAGGCAATCAGCCCCAGCATTTT.

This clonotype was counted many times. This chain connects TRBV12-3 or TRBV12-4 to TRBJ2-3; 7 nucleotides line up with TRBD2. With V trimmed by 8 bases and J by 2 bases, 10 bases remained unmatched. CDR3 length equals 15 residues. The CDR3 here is CASGPYGGFTDTQYF. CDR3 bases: TGTGCCAGCGGGCCGTACGGGGGGTTCACAGATACGCAGTATTTT.

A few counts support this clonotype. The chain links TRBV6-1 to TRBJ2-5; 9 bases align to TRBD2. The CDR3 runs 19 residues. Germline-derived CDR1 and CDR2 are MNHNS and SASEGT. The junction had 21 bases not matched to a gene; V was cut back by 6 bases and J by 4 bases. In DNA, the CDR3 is TGTGCCAGCAGCTTAACCTCCCCCGTTAGCGGGGGCGGGAGAGAGACCCAGTACTTC. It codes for CASSLTSPVSGGGRETQYF.

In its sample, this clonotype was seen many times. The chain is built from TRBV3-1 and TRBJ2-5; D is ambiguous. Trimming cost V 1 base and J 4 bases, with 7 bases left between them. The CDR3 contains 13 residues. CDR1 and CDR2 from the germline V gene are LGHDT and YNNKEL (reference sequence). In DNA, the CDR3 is TGTGCCAGCAGCCAAGTGGCTGGAGAGACCCAGTACTTC. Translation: CASSQVAGETQYF.

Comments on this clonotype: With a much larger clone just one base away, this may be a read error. This CDR3 is CSVRGGSGGTDTQYF. As DNA, the CDR3 is TGCAGTGTTAGAGGAGGTAGCGGGGGCACAGATACGCAGTATTTT. The rearrangement joins TRBV20-1 to TRBJ2-3; 8 bases are a match to TRBD2. The germline gives CDR1 DFQATT, CDR2 SNEGSKA (reference sequence). This CDR3 comprises 15 residues.

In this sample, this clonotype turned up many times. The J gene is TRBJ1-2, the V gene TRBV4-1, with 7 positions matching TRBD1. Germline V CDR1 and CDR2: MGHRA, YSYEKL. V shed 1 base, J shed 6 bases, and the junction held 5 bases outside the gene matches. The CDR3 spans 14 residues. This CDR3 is CASSQGTQGNGYTF. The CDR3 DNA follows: TGCGCCAGCAGCCAAGGCACACAGGGGAATGGCTACACCTTC.